Included here is one T cell receptor (beta chain) sequence, with context. Its antigen is unknown. The data were obtained in a study of T cells expressing NK-cell markers (dated by TCRdb to between 2020 and 2021). About the study as a whole: In sorted CD3+CD56+NKG2C+, CD3+CD56+NKG2C- and CD3+CD56-NKG2C+ T-cell subsets from eight or nine donors, TCR beta-chain repertoires were profiled. Of the eight sequenced donors, seven were found to be HCMV-seropositive and one was found to be HCMV-seronegative. The libraries were sequenced on Illumina HiSeq 2000/2500, MiSeq or NextSeq, producing 2 x 150 bp reads. All eight donors whose samples were sequenced were randomly selected healthy volunteers, three of them men and five women. General study outcomes and caveats: Those dominant clonotypes were again the most abundant among CD3+CD56-NKG2C+ cells in a handful of donors, at about 28.3-60.1%. Whether the expanded NKG2C-expressing T cell clones were specific for HCMV antigens remained unclear. For 6 or 7 donors, the dominant CD3+CD56+NKG2C+ clonotypes were among the top 10 CD8+ clonotypes and accounted for roughly 1.0-7.5% of CD8+ T cells.

HCMV-specific IgG was detected in serum with a commercial ELISA kit to determine HCMV serostatus. Peripheral blood mononuclear cells were isolated from blood by Ficoll density gradient centrifugation. Reads for this sample came from an Illumina HiSeq 2000. TCR beta cDNA libraries were made by 5'RACE template switching that added a universal primer site and unique molecular identifiers. Synthesis of cDNA was primed from the TCR beta constant segment and was followed by two consecutive PCR amplification steps. Per the source publication's procedure: MIGEC was used to demultiplex reads and group the reads by UMI, and MiTCR was used to assemble and quantify clonotypes. To exclude erroneous sequences, only TCR cDNA sequences supported by at least two reads were retained. The tcR package was used for downstream repertoire analysis, and clonotypes were matched between fractions using CDR3 nucleotide sequence together with V segment. VDJmatch was used to annotate antigen specificity against VDJdb, with one amino acid substitution allowed in CDR3. Each CDR3 protein sequence appears as one entry after TCRdb reprocessed the reads, and no DNA is included. Clone size and V and J calls follow TCRdb, not the original study. The sample's records list approximately 440,000 distinct CDR3 sequences. Around 1.4% of the sample is taken by the ten largest.

The source is a woman in her fifties or sixties in good health. Donor details come from another sample of the same person, matched by shared clones. Sequenced sample: blood T cells: a sorted CD56 or NKG2C T cell subset, CD4+ or CD8+ T cells, or bulk PBMC T cells (not recorded which).

CDR3 reads: CSAPPFGPQSRNEQFF. The chain was built from TRBV20-1 and TRBJ2-1; TCRdb's D call of TRBD1 is untestable without DNA. The CDR3 holds 16 amino acids from the cysteine to the phenylalanine. No DNA accompanies this entry. CDR1 DFQATT and CDR2 SNEGSKA are derived from the germline V gene (reference sequence).